Listed below are T cell receptor beta chains from one sample, sequenced in a study of blood T cell repertoires in COVID-19. Sequencing was performed with immunoSEQ multiplex PCR; in TCRdb, only in-frame clones are kept and a portion is missing. The table shows some 150,000 clones, with roughly nine tenths occurring only once. Sample: peripheral blood. The receptors stem from a human donor in a cohort sampled during active COVID-19. Each CDR3 is given with its conserved first and last residue. D genes are given only for firm matches.

j_call: TRBJ2-7
v_call: TRBV6-5
d_call: -
cdr3_length: 14
cdr3_nt: TGTGCCAGCAGTTACGGTGGGCCCTCCGGCGAGCAGTACTTC
cdr3_aa: CASSYGGPSGEQYF

j_call: TRBJ1-1
v_call: TRBV7-2
d_call: TRBD1
cdr3_length: 16
cdr3_nt: TGTGCCAGCAGCTTTCTGACGGGACAGGGAAACACTGAAGCTTTCTTT
cdr3_aa: CASSFLTGQGNTEAFF

j_call: TRBJ2-7
v_call: TRBV10-2
d_call: TRBD1
cdr3_length: 16
cdr3_nt: TGCGCCAGCAGTGAGTCTCCGGGGACAGGGTACTACGAGCAGTACTTC
cdr3_aa: CASSESPGTGYYEQYF

j_call: TRBJ1-2
v_call: TRBV19
d_call: -
cdr3_length: 15
cdr3_nt: TGTGCCAGTAGTATTTTCGGGGGGCAGAACTATGGCTACACCTTC
cdr3_aa: CASSIFGGQNYGYTF

j_call: TRBJ2-7
v_call: TRBV6-1
d_call: -
cdr3_length: 17
cdr3_nt: TGTGCCAGCAGTGAAGCTAATGTACGGGGGGCCGCGGGAGAGCAGTACTTC
cdr3_aa: CASSEANVRGAAGEQYF

j_call: TRBJ1-1
v_call: TRBV15
d_call: TRBD1
cdr3_length: 14
cdr3_nt: TGTGCCACCAGCAGAGTCTCAGGGGGTACTGAAGCTTTCTTT
cdr3_aa: CATSRVSGGTEAFF

j_call: TRBJ2-3
v_call: TRBV5-8
d_call: TRBD1
cdr3_length: 15
cdr3_nt: TGTGCCAGCAGTCGCCCAGGGGGCAGCACAGATACGCAGTATTTT
cdr3_aa: CASSRPGGSTDTQYF

j_call: TRBJ2-3
v_call: TRBV7-3
d_call: TRBD2
cdr3_length: 14
cdr3_nt: TGTGCCAGCAGCCAGCGGGGTAGCACAGATACGCAGTATTTT
cdr3_aa: CASSQRGSTDTQYF

j_call: TRBJ2-3
v_call: TRBV2
d_call: -
cdr3_length: 13
cdr3_nt: TGTGCCAGCTTGGGGCAGGGCAGAGATACGCAGTATTTT
cdr3_aa: CASLGQGRDTQYF

j_call: TRBJ2-1
v_call: TRBV27
d_call: -
cdr3_length: 16
cdr3_nt: TGTGCCAGCAGTTTCGAATATACTAGCTCCTACAATGAGCAGTTCTTC
cdr3_aa: CASSFEYTSSYNEQFF